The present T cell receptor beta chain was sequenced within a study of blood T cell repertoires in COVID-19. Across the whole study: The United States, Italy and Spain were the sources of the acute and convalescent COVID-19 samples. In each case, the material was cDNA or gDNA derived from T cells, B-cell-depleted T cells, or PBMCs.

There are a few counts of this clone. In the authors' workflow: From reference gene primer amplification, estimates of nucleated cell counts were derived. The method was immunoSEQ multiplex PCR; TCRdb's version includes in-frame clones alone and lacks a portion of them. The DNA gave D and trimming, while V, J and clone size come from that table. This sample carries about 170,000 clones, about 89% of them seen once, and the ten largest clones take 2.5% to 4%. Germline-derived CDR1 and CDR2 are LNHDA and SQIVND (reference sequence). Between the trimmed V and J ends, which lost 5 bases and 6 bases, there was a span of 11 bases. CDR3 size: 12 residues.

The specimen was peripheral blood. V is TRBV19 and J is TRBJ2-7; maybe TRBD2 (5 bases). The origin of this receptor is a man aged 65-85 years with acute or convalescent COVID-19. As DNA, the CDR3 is TGTGCCAGTAGTCCCCGTGGGAGCGAGCAGTACTTC. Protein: CASSPRGSEQYF.